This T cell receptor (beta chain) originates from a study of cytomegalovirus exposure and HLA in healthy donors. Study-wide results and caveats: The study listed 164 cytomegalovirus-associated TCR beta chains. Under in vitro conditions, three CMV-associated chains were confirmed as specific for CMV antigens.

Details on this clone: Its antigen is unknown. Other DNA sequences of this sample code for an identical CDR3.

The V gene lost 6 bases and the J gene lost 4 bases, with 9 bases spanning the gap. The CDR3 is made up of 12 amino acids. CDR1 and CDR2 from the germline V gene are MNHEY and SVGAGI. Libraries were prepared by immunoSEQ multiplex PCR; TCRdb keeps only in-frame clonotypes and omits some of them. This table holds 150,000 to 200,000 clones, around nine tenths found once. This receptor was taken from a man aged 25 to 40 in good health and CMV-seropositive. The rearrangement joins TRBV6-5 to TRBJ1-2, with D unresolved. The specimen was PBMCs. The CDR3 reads CASSPGGYGYTF. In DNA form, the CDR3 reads TGTGCCAGCAGCCCCGGAGGCTATGGCTACACCTTC.